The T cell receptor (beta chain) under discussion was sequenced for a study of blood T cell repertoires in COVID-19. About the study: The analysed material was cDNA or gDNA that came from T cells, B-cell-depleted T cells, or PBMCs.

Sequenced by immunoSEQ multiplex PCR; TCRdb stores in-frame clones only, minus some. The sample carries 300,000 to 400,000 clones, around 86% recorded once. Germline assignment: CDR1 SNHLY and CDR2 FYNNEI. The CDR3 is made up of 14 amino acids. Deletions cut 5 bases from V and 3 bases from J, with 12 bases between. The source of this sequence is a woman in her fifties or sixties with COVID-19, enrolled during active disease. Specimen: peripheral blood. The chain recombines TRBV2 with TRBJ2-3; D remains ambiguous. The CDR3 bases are TGTGCCAGCAGTCCTACCCTTCAAACAGATACGCAGTATTTT. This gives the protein CASSPTLQTDTQYF. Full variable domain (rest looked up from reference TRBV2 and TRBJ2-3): EPEVTQTPSHQVTQMGQEVILRCVPISNHLYFYWYRQILGQKVEFLVSFYNNEISEKSEIFDDQFSVERPDGSNFTLKIRSTKLEDSAMYFCASSPTLQTDTQYFGPGTRLTVL.